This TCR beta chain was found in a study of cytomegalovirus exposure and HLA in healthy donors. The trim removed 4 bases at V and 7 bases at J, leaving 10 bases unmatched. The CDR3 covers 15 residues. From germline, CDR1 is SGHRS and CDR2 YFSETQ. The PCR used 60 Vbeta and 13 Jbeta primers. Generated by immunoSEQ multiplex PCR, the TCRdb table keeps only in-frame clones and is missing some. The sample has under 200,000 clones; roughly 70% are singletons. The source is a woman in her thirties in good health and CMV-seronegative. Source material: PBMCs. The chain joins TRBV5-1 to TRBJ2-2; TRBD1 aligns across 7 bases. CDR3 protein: CASSPYGQVGGELFF. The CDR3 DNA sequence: TGCGCCAGCAGCCCTTACGGACAGGTTGGCGGGGAGCTGTTTTTT.